The 20 T cell receptor beta chains below all came from one sample that was sequenced in a study of vaccination and CD4 T cells after COVID-19. Scientists ran DNA taken from cultured CD4+ T cells through the Oncomine TCR Beta short-read assay for sequencing. TCRdb processed the PCR reads anew with MiXCR; each CDR3 protein has one entry. The data hold about 20,000 distinct CDR3 sequences, with about 80% observed a single time. Antigen specificity for these receptors is unknown. As to treatment: roughly ten-day PBMC culture with coronavirus spike peptide pools or control peptides (ViraFEST assay). The source was CD4+ T cells from blood, cultured in vitro, collected after SARS-CoV-2 vaccination. These TCRs come from a human donor who received a COVID-19 vaccine.

The CDR3 nucleotides read TGTGCCAGCAGTGAAAGCAGGGGGCTCACGGCTTTCTTT. It translates to CASSESRGLTAFF. The J gene is TRBJ1-1, the V gene TRBV2; TRBD1 agrees at 8 bases. With 2 bases clipped from V and 11 bases from J, the junction kept 7 bases outside the gene matches. CDR1 SNHLY and CDR2 FYNNEI come from the germline V gene. This CDR3 has 13 residues. Complete variable domain (other parts from reference TRBV2 and TRBJ1-1): EPEVTQTPSHQVTQMGQEVILRCVPISNHLYFYWYRQILGQKVEFLVSFYNNEISEKSEIFDDQFSVERPDGSNFTLKIRSTKLEDSAMYFCASSESRGLTAFFGQGTRLTVV.

V gene TRBV7-9 combines with J gene TRBJ1-2, with a tentative D call TRBD1 (5 bases). Germline CDR1 is SEHNR and CDR2 is FQNEAQ (reference sequence). CDR3 length: 13 residues. V was pared by 3 bases and J by 8 bases, with 13 bases between. CDR3 DNA: TGTGCCAGCAGCTTTGGGGCCGGGAAAGGCTACACCTTC. Protein: CASSFGAGKGYTF.

The chain carries TRBV6-1 and TRBJ1-5, with 7 bases lining up with TRBD1. The V and J ends lost 8 bases and 0 bases, in that order; junction bases with no gene match: 7. The CDR3 extends over 15 amino acids. Germline lookup yields CDR1 MNHNS and CDR2 SASEGT. The CDR3 DNA reads as TGTGCCAGCTCCAGGGGGTGGGGTAGCAATCAGCCCCAGCATTTT. Encoded protein: CASSRGWGSNQPQHF.

The V call is TRBV6-1, the J call TRBJ1-2; D unclear. This CDR3 has 10 residues. Germline loops: CDR1 MNHNS, CDR2 SASEGT. V gave up 2 bases and J gave up 5 bases, with 0 bases separating them. The CDR3 DNA reads TGTGCCAGCAGTGAATATGGCTACACCTTC. Amino acids: CASSEYGYTF.

This clonotype was picked up a small number of times. The V and J genes are TRBV3-1 and TRBJ1-6, with 8 bases that match TRBD1. CDR3 size: 16 residues. Germline-derived CDR1 and CDR2 are LGHDT and YNNKEL (reference sequence). The junction had 7 bases not matched to a gene; V was cut back by 3 bases and J by 6 bases. The CDR3 DNA is TGTGCCAGCAGCCAGAGGACAGGGAGGGCTAATTCACCCCTCCACTTT. This encodes CASSQRTGRANSPLHF.

The rearrangement joins TRBV25-1 to TRBJ2-3; D unclear. The CDR3 is made up of 17 amino acids. Germline assignment: CDR1 MGHDK and CDR2 SYGVNS. V was trimmed by 4 bases and J by 0 bases, leaving 17 bases between them. The CDR3 here is CASSGPTSAPSTDTQYF. CDR3 nucleotides: TGTGCCAGCAGTGGGCCGACTTCCGCGCCTAGCACAGATACGCAGTATTTT. The full variable domain, with the rest looked up from reference TRBV25-1 and TRBJ2-3, is EADIYQTPRYLVIGTGKKITLECSQTMGHDKMYWYQQDPGMELHLIHYSYGVNSTEKGDLSSESTVSRIRTEHFPLTLESARPSHTSQYLCASSGPTSAPSTDTQYFGPGTRLTVL.

This chain links TRBV7-9 with TRBJ1-2; perhaps TRBD1 as D (5 bases). The CDR3 length is 15 residues. The V end lost 5 bases, the J end lost 5 bases, and 18 bases lay between the germline ends. Germline CDR1 and CDR2: SEHNR and FQNEAQ (reference sequence). Written as DNA, the CDR3 is TGTGCCAGCAGCCCCAATTCCGTTACAGGTTATGGCTACACCTTC. Amino acids: CASSPNSVTGYGYTF.

This CDR3 is CASESGTGLTGELFF. The CDR3 DNA is TGTGCCAGTGAGAGTGGGACTGGCCTCACCGGGGAGCTGTTTTTT. The V gene is TRBV19, the J gene TRBJ2-2; D might be TRBD2 (6 bases). This CDR3 is built from 15 residues. The germline V gene has CDR1 LNHDA and CDR2 SQIVND (reference sequence). Trimming took off 8 bases at V and 4 bases at J, with 17 bases between the two ends.

V and J are TRBV7-9 and TRBJ2-5; D perhaps matches TRBD2 (5 bases). V shed 2 bases and J shed 7 bases, with 11 bases lying between them. Germline loops: CDR1 SEHNR, CDR2 FQNEAQ (reference sequence). There are 13 residues in the CDR3. In DNA form, the CDR3 reads TGTGCCAGCAGCTTATCCCACGCGGGGACCCAGTACTTC. This translates into CASSLSHAGTQYF.

V gene TRBV20-1 combines with J gene TRBJ1-2; the D gene is possibly TRBD1 (5 bases). CDR3 size: 10 residues. Germline loops: CDR1 DFQATT, CDR2 SNEGSKA (reference sequence). The CDR3 spells CRGGPYGYTF. Written as DNA, the CDR3 is TGCAGGGGGGGACCCTATGGCTACACCTTC.

This chain joins TRBV10-2 and TRBJ2-1, with 12 bases aligning to TRBD2. J was trimmed by 10 bases and V by 3 bases; bases with no gene match: 4. The CDR3 runs to 14 residues. Germline V CDR1 and CDR2: WSHSY, SAAADI. The CDR3, as DNA: TGCGCCAGCAGTGACCTAGCGGGGGGGCGGGAGCAGTTCTTC. Encoded protein: CASSDLAGGREQFF.

This rearrangement joins TRBV10-2 to TRBJ2-1, with 8 bases matching TRBD1. Unmatched junction bases numbered 14, after V lost 5 bases and J lost 2 bases. Per the germline V gene, CDR1 is WSHSY and CDR2 is SAAADI. The CDR3 is made up of 18 amino acids. CDR3: CASSRGPGQGKPYNEQFF. The CDR3 DNA sequence: TGCGCCAGCAGTAGAGGCCCTGGACAGGGCAAGCCCTACAATGAGCAGTTCTTC.

In this sample, this clonotype turned up once. The chain recombines TRBV6-1 with TRBJ1-2; TRBD1 is a possible D gene (5 bases). The CDR3 runs to 17 residues. Germline loops: CDR1 MNHNS, CDR2 SASEGT. Trimming left V 2 bases short and J 1 base short, with 17 bases between. CDR3 DNA: TGTGCCAGCAGTGAATGGGGGTTGAGGTACCGTAACTATGGCTACACCTTC. Translation gives CASSEWGLRYRNYGYTF.

V gene TRBV20-1 combines with J gene TRBJ1-5; 8 bases agree with TRBD1. The J segment lost 2 bases and the V segment lost 4 bases, leaving 13 bases of the junction unmatched. Germline CDR1 is DFQATT and CDR2 is SNEGSKA (reference sequence). The CDR3 is 17 residues long. This CDR3 reads CSATSGTGGWGNQPQHF. The CDR3 nucleotides are TGCAGTGCTACCTCCGGGACAGGAGGTTGGGGCAATCAGCCCCAGCATTTT.

V and J are TRBV30 and TRBJ2-1; 9 bases map to TRBD2. V lost 1 base to trimming and J lost 8 bases; unmatched junction nucleotides: 9. CDR3 length: 15 residues. Germline values: CDR1 GTSNPN, CDR2 SVGIG (reference sequence). The CDR3 loop is CAWSDIGLAGYEQFF. DNA of the CDR3: TGTGCCTGGAGTGACATCGGGCTAGCGGGGTATGAGCAGTTCTTC.

By its share, this clonotype is medium-sized. The V gene is TRBV20-1, the J gene TRBJ2-4; possibly TRBD2 for D (7 bases). The CDR3 sequence is 17 residues long. From germline, CDR1 is DFQATT and CDR2 SNEGSKA (reference sequence). Trimming took off 6 bases at V and 0 bases at J, with 21 bases between the two ends. The CDR3 coding sequence is TGCAGTGCCACACTAGGGGGAGGGACTTTAGCCAAAAACATTCAGTACTTC. Amino acid sequence: CSATLGGGTLAKNIQYF.

V usage is TRBV27 and J usage is TRBJ1-5, with D uncertain. There are 15 residues in the CDR3. The V end lost 5 bases, the J end lost 3 bases, and 14 bases lay between the germline ends. Germline CDR1 MNHEY, CDR2 SMNVEV (reference sequence). Here the CDR3 reads CASSPHGIDNQPQHF. CDR3 sequence (DNA): TGTGCCAGCAGTCCCCACGGGATCGACAATCAGCCCCAGCATTTT.

This chain connects TRBV5-1 to TRBJ2-5; unclear D gene. Trimming pared 1 base from V and 3 bases from J, leaving 7 bases between. Germline CDR1 and CDR2: SGHRS and YFSETQ. The CDR3 is made up of 13 amino acids. Here the CDR3 DNA reads TGCGCCAGCAGCTTGAACAGAGAAGAGACCCAGTACTTC. It translates to CASSLNREETQYF.

V is TRBV19 and J is TRBJ1-1, with D unclear. The germline CDR1 and CDR2 sequences are LNHDA and SQIVND (reference sequence). CDR3 length equals 15 residues. V gave up 1 base and J gave up 10 bases, with 19 bases separating them. CDR3: CASSIVTDTTIAAFF. CDR3 nucleotide sequence: TGTGCCAGTAGTATAGTCACAGACACTACCATTGCAGCTTTCTTT.

This clonotype has only one observation. V usage is TRBV19 and J usage is TRBJ1-1, with unresolved D. The CDR3 sequence is 12 residues long. CDR1 is LNHDA, CDR2 SQIVND, per germline (reference sequence). V was trimmed by 2 bases and J by 7 bases, leaving 8 bases between them. In nucleotides, the CDR3 is TGTGCCAGTAGTATACGGGAAGATGAAGCTTTCTTT. Translated: CASSIREDEAFF.